This is a list of T cell receptor beta chains from one sample in a study of blood T cell repertoires in COVID-19. TCRdb's copy holds only in-frame clones and misses some; the assay was immunoSEQ multiplex PCR. This sample has roughly 63,000 clones, with almost 80% found just once. Sequences were obtained from peripheral blood. These receptors were collected from an elderly man with acute or convalescent COVID-19. Each CDR3 is given with its conserved first and last residue. The D gene is left open where the match is weak. The size field is filled for only some rows; it gives once, few, many or a size class.

v_call	j_call	d_call	clone_size	cdr3_aa	cdr3_nt
TRBV7-9	TRBJ2-7	TRBD2	once	CASSSSGRGAEQYF	TGTGCCAGCAGCTCCAGCGGGAGAGGGGCCGAGCAGTACTTC
TRBV9	TRBJ1-1	.	.	CASSSYEDSRTEAFF	TGTGCCAGCAGTTCATACGAAGACTCCCGGACTGAAGCTTTCTTT
TRBV5-1	TRBJ2-7	TRBD1	.	CASRNTGGSDEQYF	TGCGCCAGCAGAAATACAGGGGGATCGGACGAGCAGTACTTC
TRBV4-2	TRBJ2-5	TRBD1	.	CASSQVGQLQETQYF	TGTGCCAGCAGCCAAGTGGGACAGCTACAAGAGACCCAGTACTTC
TRBV10-2	TRBJ2-2	.	.	CASSLNTGELFF	TGCGCCAGCAGCCTAAACACCGGGGAGCTGTTTTTT
TRBV3-1/TRBV3-2	TRBJ1-5	TRBD1	.	CASSSGQDQPQHF	TGTGCCAGCAGCTCCGGACAGGATCAGCCCCAGCATTTT
TRBV19	TRBJ1-2	TRBD1	.	CASSPALDRGHGYTF	TGTGCCAGTAGTCCCGCCCTCGACAGGGGGCATGGCTACACCTTC
TRBV27	TRBJ2-1	TRBD2	.	CASSRTSSSTSSYNEQFF	TGTGCCAGCAGTCGGACTAGCTCCAGTACCAGCTCCTACAATGAGCAGTTCTTC
TRBV12-3/TRBV12-4	TRBJ1-1	.	once	CASSLIRGEAFF	TGTGCCAGCAGTTTAATAAGGGGAGAAGCTTTCTTT
TRBV14	TRBJ1-1	.	.	CASSQGLQSTEAFF	TGTGCCAGCAGCCAAGGACTCCAATCCACTGAAGCTTTCTTT
TRBV2	TRBJ2-5	.	.	CASSELEGYQETQYF	TGTGCCAGCAGTGAACTGGAGGGGTATCAAGAGACCCAGTACTTC
TRBV4-1	TRBJ1-1	.	.	CASSHPVPSWANTEAFF	TGCGCCAGCAGCCACCCCGTCCCCAGCTGGGCGAACACTGAAGCTTTCTTT
TRBV6-6	TRBJ1-2	.	.	CASSRDTNYGYTF	TGTGCCAGCAGTCGCGACACCAACTATGGCTACACCTTC